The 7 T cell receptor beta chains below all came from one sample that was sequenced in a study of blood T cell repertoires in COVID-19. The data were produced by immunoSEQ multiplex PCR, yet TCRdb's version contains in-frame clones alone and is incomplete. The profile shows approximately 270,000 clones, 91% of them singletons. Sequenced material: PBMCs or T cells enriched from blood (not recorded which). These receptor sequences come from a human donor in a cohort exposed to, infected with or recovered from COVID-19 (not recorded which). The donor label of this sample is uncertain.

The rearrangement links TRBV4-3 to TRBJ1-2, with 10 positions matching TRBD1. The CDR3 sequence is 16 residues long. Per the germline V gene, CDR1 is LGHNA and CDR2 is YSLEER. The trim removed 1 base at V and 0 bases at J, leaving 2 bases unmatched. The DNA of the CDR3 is TGCGCCAGCAGCCAAGGGACAGGGGGAGCTAACTATGGCTACACCTTC. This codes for CASSQGTGGANYGYTF.

In nucleotides, the CDR3 is TGTGCCAGTGCCGCAGGGAACTATGGCTACACCTTC. It translates to CASAAGNYGYTF. The V call is TRBV3-1 (or the pseudogene TRBV3-2), the J call TRBJ1-2; possibly TRBD1 for D (5 bases). Per the germline V gene, CDR1 is LGHDT and CDR2 is YNNKEL (reference sequence). The ends were cut back, 9 bases at V and 2 bases at J, with 10 bases in the middle. The CDR3 is 12 amino acids.

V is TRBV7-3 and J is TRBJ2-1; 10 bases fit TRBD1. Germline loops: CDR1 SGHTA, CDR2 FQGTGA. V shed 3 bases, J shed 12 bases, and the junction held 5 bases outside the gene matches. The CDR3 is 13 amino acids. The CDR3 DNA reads TGTGCCAGCAGCTTGGGACAGGGGTACACGCAGTTCTTC. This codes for CASSLGQGYTQFF. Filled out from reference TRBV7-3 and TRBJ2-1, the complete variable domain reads GAGVSQTPSNKVTEKGKYVELRCDPISGHTALYWYRQSLGQGPEFLIYFQGTGAADDSGLPNDRFFAVRPEGSVSTLKIQRTERGDSAVYLCASSLGQGYTQFFGPGTRLTVL.

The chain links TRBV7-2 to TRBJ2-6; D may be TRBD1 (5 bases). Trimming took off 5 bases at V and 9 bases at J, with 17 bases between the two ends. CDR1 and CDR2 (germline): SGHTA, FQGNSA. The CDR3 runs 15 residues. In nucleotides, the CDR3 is TGTGCCAGCAGCCCCCGGGCGACAGCAAACAACGTCCTGACTTTC. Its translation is CASSPRATANNVLTF.

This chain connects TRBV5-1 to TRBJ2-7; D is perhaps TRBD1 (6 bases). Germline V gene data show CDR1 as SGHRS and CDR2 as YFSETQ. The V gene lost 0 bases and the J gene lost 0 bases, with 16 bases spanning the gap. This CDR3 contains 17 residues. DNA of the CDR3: TGCGCCAGCAGCTTGGAATTGAGGCAGGGGAGCTCCTACGAGCAGTACTTC. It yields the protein CASSLELRQGSSYEQYF. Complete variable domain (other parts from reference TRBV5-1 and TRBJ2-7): KAGVTQTPRYLIKTRGQQVTLSCSPISGHRSVSWYQQTPGQGLQFLFEYFSETQRNKGNFPGRFSGRQFSNSRSEMNVSTLELGDSALYLCASSLELRQGSSYEQYFGPGTRLTVT.

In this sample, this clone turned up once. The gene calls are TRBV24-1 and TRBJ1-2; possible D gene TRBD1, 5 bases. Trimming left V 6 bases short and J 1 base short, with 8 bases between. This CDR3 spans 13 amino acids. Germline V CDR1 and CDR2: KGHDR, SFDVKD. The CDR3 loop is CATSSDSNYGYTF. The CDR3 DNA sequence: TGTGCCACCAGTTCTGACAGTAACTATGGCTACACCTTC.

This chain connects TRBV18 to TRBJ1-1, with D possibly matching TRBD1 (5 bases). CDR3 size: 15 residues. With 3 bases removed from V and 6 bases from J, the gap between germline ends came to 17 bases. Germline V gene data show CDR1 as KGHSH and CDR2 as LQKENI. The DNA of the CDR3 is TGTGCCAGCTCACCGGGACTTCTTACTAGGCCTGAAGCTTTCTTT. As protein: CASSPGLLTRPEAFF.